This TCR beta chain was recorded in a study of blood T cell repertoires in COVID-19. Sequencing was performed with immunoSEQ multiplex PCR; in TCRdb, only in-frame clones are kept and a portion is missing. This sample has about 200,000 clones; approximately 88% occur once, and the top ten carry roughly 27%. V was clipped by 4 bases and J by 4 bases; unmatched bases: 16. The CDR3 contains 18 residues. Per the germline V gene, CDR1 is SGHVS and CDR2 is FQNEAQ. Material for sequencing was peripheral blood. The source of this sequence is a middle-aged man with acute or convalescent COVID-19. The chain joins TRBV7-8 to TRBJ2-5; 9 bases agree with TRBD2. CDR3 amino acids: CASSSLGLAGRWTETQYF. The CDR3, as DNA: TGTGCCAGCAGCTCCCTGGGGCTAGCGGGGAGGTGGACAGAGACCCAGTACTTC.